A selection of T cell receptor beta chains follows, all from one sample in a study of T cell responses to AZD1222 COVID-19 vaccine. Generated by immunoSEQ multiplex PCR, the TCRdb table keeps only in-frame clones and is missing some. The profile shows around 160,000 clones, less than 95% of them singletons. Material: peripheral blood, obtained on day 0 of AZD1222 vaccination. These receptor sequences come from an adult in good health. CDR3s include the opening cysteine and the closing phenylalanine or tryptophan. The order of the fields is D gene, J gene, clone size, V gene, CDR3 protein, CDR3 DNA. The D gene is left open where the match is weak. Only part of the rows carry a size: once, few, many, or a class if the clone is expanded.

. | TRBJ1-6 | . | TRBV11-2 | CASSTRTVADSPLHF | TGTGCCAGCAGCACAAGGACAGTAGCCGATTCACCCCTCCACTTT
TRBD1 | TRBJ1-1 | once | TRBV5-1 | CASSSDRVGGTEAFF | TGCGCCAGCAGCTCTGACAGGGTAGGGGGCACTGAAGCTTTCTTT
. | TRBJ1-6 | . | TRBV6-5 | CASRGPGTENSPLHF | TGTGCCAGCAGGGGCCCTGGGACGGAGAATTCACCCCTCCACTTT
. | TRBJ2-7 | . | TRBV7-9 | CASSSERVSYYEQYF | TGTGCCAGCAGCTCGGAACGCGTCAGCTACTACGAGCAGTACTTC
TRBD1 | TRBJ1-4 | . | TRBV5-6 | CASSLGTGRIEKLFF | TGTGCCAGCAGCTTGGGGACAGGGAGGATTGAAAAACTGTTTTTT
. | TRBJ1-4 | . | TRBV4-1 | CASSLPGATNEKLFF | TGCGCCAGCAGCCTTCCGGGGGCAACTAATGAAAAACTGTTTTTT
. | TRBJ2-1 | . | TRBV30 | CARGVRLSSYNEQFF | TGTGCCCGGGGAGTAAGACTGAGCTCCTACAATGAGCAGTTCTTC
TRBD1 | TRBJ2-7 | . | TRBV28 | CASSPGQAVPREQYF | TGTGCCAGCAGTCCGGGACAGGCGGTTCCTCGCGAGCAGTACTTC
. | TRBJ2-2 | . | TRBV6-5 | CASRSGTTGELFF | TGTGCCAGCAGGTCGGGGACTACCGGGGAGCTGTTTTTT
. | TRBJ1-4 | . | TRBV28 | CASSFRTLRGEKLFF | TGTGCCAGCAGCTTCCGGACGCTAAGGGGTGAAAAACTGTTTTTT
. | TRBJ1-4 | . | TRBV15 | CATQGYNEKLFF | TGTGCCACCCAGGGCTATAATGAAAAACTGTTTTTT
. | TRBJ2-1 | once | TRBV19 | CASSITASDYNEQFF | TGTGCCAGTAGTATAACGGCTAGTGACTACAATGAGCAGTTCTTC
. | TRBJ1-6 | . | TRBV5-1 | CASSLEVNRSPLHF | TGCGCCAGCAGCTTGGAGGTTAATAGATCACCCCTCCACTTT
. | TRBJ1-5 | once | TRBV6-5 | CATLGSVVNQPQHF | TGTGCCACGTTGGGTTCGGTGGTTAATCAGCCCCAGCATTTT
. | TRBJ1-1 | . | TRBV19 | CASSIHPRVLNTEAFF | TGTGCCAGTAGTATACACCCCAGGGTATTGAACACTGAAGCTTTCTTT
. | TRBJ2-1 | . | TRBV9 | CASSVEPTKIYNEQFF | TGTGCCAGCAGCGTAGAACCAACAAAAATCTACAATGAGCAGTTCTTC
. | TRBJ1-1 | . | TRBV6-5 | CASSLTGVEAFF | TGTGCCAGCAGTCTGACAGGCGTTGAAGCTTTCTTT